This T cell receptor beta chain came from a study of blood T cell repertoires in COVID-19. About the research overall: Samples representing acute and convalescent COVID-19 were sourced from the United States, Italy and Spain. PBMCs, B-cell-depleted T cells, or T cells were the source of the cDNA or gDNA that made up the material.

This clone was seen a single time. With 4 bases removed from V and 4 bases from J, the gap between germline ends came to 3 bases. Germline V gives CDR1 SGHDT, CDR2 YYEEEE. This CDR3 spans 11 amino acids. Authors' processing steps: By means of reference gene primer amplification, nucleated cell counts were estimated. TCRdb's table, derived via immunoSEQ multiplex PCR, lists solely in-frame clones and lacks some. V and J calls and clone size come straight from that table; D and trimming were deduced from the DNA. Found here are a few hundred thousand clones, 90% of them singletons; the top ten hold under 2.5%.

This sequence was found in a woman aged 55-70 years with COVID-19, enrolled during active disease. The V and J genes are TRBV5-6 and TRBJ1-3; unclear D gene. Sequencing input: peripheral blood. In DNA, the CDR3 is TGTGCCAGCAGCGTAGGAAACACCATATATTTT. Amino acid sequence: CASSVGNTIYF.